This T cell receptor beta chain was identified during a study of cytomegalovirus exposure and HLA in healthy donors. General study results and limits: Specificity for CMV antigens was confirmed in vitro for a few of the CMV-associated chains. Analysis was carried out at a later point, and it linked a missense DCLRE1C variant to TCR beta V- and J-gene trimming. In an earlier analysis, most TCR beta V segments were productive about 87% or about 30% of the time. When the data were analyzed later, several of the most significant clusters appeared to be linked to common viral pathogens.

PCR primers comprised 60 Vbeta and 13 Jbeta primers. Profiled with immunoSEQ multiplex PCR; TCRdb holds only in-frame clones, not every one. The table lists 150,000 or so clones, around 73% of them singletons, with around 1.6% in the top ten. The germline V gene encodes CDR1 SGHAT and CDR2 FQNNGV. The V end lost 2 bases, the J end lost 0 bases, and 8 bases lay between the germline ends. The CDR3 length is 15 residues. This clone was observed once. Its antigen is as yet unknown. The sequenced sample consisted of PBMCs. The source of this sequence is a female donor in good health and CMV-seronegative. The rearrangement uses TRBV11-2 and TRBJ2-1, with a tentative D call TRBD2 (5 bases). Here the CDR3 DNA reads TGTGCCAGCAGCTTACCGGACTTCTCCTACAATGAGCAGTTCTTC. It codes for CASSLPDFSYNEQFF.